This TCR beta chain appears in the sequencing data of a study of T-cell reconstitution after alpha-beta-depleted transplantation in children. Per germline, CDR1 SGHDT and CDR2 YYEEEE. The CDR3 runs to 17 residues. Trimming removed 4 bases from V and 7 bases from J, with 24 bases in between. This clonotype was counted between two and nine times. Its antigen is not identified. Study-wide findings and caveats: Expanded graft clones, several hundred of them, were reportedly the source of alpha-beta T cells about two months after transplant.

Unique molecular identifiers were incorporated during preparation of the TCRbeta library. TCRdb passed the PCR reads through MiXCR, listing each CDR3 protein once. The sample includes about 490,000 distinct CDR3 sequences, over 9.5% of them seen just once. Sequenced here: PBMCs, sampled before TCRalphabeta/CD19-depleted stem cell transplant. The sequence derives from a child under 10 years old with inherited bone marrow failure, due to receive a stem cell transplant. The chain has TRBV5-6 and TRBJ1-5; D remains unclear. CDR3 loop: CASSPRVREVQHQPQHF. The CDR3 DNA reads TGTGCCAGCAGCCCGCGGGTTAGGGAGGTTCAGCACCAGCCCCAGCATTTT.